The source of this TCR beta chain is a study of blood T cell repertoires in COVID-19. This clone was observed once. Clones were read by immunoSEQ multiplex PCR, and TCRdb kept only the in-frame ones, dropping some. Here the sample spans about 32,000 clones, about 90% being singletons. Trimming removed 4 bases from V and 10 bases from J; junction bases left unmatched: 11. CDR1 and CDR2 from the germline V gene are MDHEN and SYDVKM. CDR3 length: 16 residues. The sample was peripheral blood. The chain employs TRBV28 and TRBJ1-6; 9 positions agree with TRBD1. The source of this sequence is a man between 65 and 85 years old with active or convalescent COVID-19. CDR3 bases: TGTGCCAGCAGTTCATCTCGACAGGGGGGGTACTCACCCCTCCACTTT. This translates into CASSSSRQGGYSPLHF.